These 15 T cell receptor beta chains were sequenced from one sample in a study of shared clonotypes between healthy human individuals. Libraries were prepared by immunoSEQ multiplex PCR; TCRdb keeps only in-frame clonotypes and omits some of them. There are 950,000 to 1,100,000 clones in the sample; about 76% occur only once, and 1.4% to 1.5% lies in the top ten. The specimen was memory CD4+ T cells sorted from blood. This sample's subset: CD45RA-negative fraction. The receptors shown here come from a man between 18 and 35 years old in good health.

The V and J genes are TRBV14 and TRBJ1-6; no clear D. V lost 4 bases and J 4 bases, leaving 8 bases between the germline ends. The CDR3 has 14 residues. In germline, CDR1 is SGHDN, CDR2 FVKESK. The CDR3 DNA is TGTGCCAGCAGCCGGGAGACTTATAATTCACCCCTCCACTTT. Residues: CASSRETYNSPLHF.

CDR3 DNA: TGTGCCAGCTGGGGGAGCCTGGGTGAAAAACTGTTTTTT. It translates to CASWGSLGEKLFF. The chain joins TRBV28 to TRBJ1-4; TRBD1 is a possible D gene (5 bases). V was pared by 8 bases and J by 7 bases, with 14 bases between. The CDR3 spans 13 residues. Germline V gene lookup returns CDR1 MDHEN and CDR2 SYDVKM.

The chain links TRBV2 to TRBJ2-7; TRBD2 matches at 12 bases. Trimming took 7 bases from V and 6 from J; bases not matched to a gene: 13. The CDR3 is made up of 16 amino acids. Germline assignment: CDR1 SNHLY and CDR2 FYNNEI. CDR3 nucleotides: TGTGCCAGCACCGGGACTAGCGGGCCACCATGGGCCGAGCAGTACTTC. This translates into CASTGTSGPPWAEQYF.

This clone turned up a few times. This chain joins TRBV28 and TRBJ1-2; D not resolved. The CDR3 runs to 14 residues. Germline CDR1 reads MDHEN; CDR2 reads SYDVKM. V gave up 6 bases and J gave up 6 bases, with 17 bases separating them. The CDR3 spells CASSSAGERDGYTF. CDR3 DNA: TGTGCCAGCAGCTCAGCGGGTGAGAGGGATGGCTACACCTTC.

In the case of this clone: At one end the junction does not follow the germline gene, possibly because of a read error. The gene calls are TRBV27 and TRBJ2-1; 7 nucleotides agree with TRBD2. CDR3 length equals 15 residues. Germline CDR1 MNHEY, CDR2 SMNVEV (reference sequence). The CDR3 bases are TGTGCCAGCAGTTTATCGGGGGGGATAATGAATGGGCAGTTCTTC. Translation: CASSLSGGIMNGQFF.

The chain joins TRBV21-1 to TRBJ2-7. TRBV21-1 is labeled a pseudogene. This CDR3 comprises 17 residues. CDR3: CASSKPETRPTLYEQYF. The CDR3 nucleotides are TGTGCCAGCAGCAAACCGGAAACACGACCTACCCTCTACGAGCAGTACTTC.

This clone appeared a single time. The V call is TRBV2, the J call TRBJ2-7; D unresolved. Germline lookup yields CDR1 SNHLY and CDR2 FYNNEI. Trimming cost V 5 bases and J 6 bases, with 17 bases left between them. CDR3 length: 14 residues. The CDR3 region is CASSSLSFSSEQYF. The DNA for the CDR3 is TGTGCCAGCAGTTCGCTCTCCTTTTCGTCCGAGCAGTACTTC. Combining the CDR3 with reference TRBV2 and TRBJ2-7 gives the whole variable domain EPEVTQTPSHQVTQMGQEVILRCVPISNHLYFYWYRQILGQKVEFLVSFYNNEISEKSEIFDDQFSVERPDGSNFTLKIRSTKLEDSAMYFCASSSLSFSSEQYFGPGTRLTVT.

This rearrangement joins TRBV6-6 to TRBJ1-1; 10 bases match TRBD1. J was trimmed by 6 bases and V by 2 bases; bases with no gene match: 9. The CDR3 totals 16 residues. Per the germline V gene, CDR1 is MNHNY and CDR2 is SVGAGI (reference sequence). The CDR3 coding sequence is TGTGCCAGCAGTTACACCCCGGGACAGGGGTTTGCTGAAGCTTTCTTT. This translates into CASSYTPGQGFAEAFF.

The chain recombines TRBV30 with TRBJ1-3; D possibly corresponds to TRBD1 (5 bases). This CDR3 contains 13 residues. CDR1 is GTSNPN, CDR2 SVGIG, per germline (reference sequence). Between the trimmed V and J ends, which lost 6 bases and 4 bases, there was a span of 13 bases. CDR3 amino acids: CACNGGSGNTIYF. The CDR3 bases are TGTGCCTGCAATGGGGGATCAGGAAACACCATATATTTT.

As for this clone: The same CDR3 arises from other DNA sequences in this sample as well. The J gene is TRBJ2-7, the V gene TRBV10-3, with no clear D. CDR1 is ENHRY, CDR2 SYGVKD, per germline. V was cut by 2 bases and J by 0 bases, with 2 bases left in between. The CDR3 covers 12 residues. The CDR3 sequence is CAISETSYEQYF. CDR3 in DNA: TGTGCCATCAGTGAGACCTCCTACGAGCAGTACTTC.

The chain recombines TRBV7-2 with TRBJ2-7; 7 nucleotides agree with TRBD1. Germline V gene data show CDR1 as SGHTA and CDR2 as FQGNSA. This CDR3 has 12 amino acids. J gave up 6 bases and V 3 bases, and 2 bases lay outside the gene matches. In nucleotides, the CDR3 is TGTGCCAGCAGCTTGAGGACAGGCGAGCAGTACTTC. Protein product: CASSLRTGEQYF.

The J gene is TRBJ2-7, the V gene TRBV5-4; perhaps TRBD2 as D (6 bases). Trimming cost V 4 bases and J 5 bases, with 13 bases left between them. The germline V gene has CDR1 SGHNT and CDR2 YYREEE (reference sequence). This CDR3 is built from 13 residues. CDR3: CASSPELAHEQYF. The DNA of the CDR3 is TGTGCCAGCAGCCCGGAACTAGCCCACGAGCAGTACTTC. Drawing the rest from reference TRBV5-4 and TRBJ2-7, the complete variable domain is ETGVTQSPTHLIKTRGQQVTLRCSSQSGHNTVSWYQQALGQGPQFIFQYYREEENGRGNFPPRFSGLQFPNYSSELNVNALELDDSALYLCASSPELAHEQYFGPGTRLTVT.

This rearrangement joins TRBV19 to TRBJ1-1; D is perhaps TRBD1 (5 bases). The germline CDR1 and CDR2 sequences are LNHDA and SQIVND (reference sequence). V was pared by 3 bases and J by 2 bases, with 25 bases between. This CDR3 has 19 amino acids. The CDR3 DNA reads TGTGCCAGTAGTATCCCTTTAGGCGCGGCAGGGACCGTCAACACTGAAGCTTTCTTT. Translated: CASSIPLGAAGTVNTEAFF.

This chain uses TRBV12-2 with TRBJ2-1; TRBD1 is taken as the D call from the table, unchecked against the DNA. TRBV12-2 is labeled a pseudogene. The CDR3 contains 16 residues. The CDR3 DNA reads TGTGCAAGTCGCCCGAGGGGGCTTAAATACCACAATGAGCAGTTCTTC. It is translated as CASRPRGLKYHNEQFF.

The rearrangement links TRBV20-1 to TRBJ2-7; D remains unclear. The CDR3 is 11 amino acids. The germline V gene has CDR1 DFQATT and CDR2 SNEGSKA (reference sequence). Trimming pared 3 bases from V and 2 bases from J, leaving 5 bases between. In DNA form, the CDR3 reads TGCAGTGCTAGCCTAACCTACGAGCAGTACTTC. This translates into CSASLTYEQYF.